Described below is a single T cell receptor (beta chain) sequence and its context. Its antigen specificity is not known. No base qualities exist here, and no much larger clone lies one base off it. The CDR3 runs 21 amino acids, cysteine and phenylalanine included. Only CDR3 DNA remains: 63 bases, in frame from the first base. V is pruned by 2 bases and J by 0 bases, leaving 16 bases of the junction without a gene match. CDR1 and CDR2 are drawn from the germline V gene: SGHTA, FQGTGA. The protocol used for the library was the immunoSEQ multiplex PCR assay. TCRdb took over this immuneACCESS table, retaining in-frame rearrangements with V and J assigned. Such tables are incomplete; in checked studies, under half of the missing clones stem from an unresolved V gene, and the remainder is unexplained. For this sample there are roughly 95,000 clones; about 91% appear just once. The biggest ten clones account for approximately 14% of the sample.

These data belong to a study of control samples from healthy donors and cancer patients (dated by TCRdb to about 2020). This chain joins TRBV7-3 to TRBJ2-1, and TRBD1 aligns with 10 junction nucleotides. This TCR was sampled from a man aged 25-45 years in good health. Input material: blood. DNA sequence: TGTGCCAGCAGCTTAGGACCCGGGACAGGGGTAGGAGGGGGCTCCTACAATGAGCAGTTCTTC. It specifies CASSLGPGTGVGGGSYNEQFF.